Shown below are 28 T cell receptor beta chains from a single sample sequenced in a study of blood T cell repertoires in COVID-19. Libraries were prepared by immunoSEQ multiplex PCR; TCRdb keeps only in-frame clonotypes and omits some of them. The table records about 170,000 clones, almost 85% of them present only once. The sample taken for sequencing was peripheral blood. Receptors originate from a woman aged 80 or older with acute or convalescent COVID-19.

The chain uses TRBV6-5 and TRBJ2-1; TRBD1 matches at 8 bases. The germline gives CDR1 MNHEY, CDR2 SVGAGI. V trimming: 4 bases; J trimming: 15 bases; junction bases outside the gene matches: 8. There are 12 residues in the CDR3. The CDR3 sequence is CASSSMTGEAFF. CDR3 nucleotides: TGTGCCAGCAGTTCTATGACAGGGGAGGCGTTCTTC.

The V and J genes are TRBV5-1 and TRBJ2-2, with D perhaps TRBD2 (6 bases). This CDR3 region has 13 residues. The germline V gene encodes CDR1 SGHRS and CDR2 YFSETQ. V lost 3 bases to trimming and J lost 6 bases, with 9 bases between them. The CDR3 nucleotides are TGCGCCAGCAGCTGGGGACTGTCCGGGGAGCTGTTTTTT. It yields the protein CASSWGLSGELFF.

This clone occurred once. The V gene is TRBV20-1, the J gene TRBJ2-4, with 9 bases aligning to TRBD2. The CDR3 is 15 amino acids. Trimming took 3 bases from V and 2 from J; bases not matched to a gene: 5. The germline V gene has CDR1 DFQATT and CDR2 SNEGSKA (reference sequence). CDR3 coding DNA: TGCAGTGCTAGTATAGCGGGAGAAACCAAAAACATTCAGTACTTC. It is translated as CSASIAGETKNIQYF.

This sequence joins TRBV6-6 and TRBJ2-2, with 9 bases lining up with TRBD2. CDR1 and CDR2 (germline): MNHNY, SVGAGI (reference sequence). There are 14 residues in the CDR3. The V gene end was trimmed by 6 bases and the J gene end by 5 bases; junction bases not matched to a gene: 4. This chain's CDR3 is CASRSAGGTGELFF. The CDR3 coding sequence is TGTGCCAGCAGGAGCGCGGGGGGGACCGGGGAGCTGTTTTTT.

J is TRBJ1-3 and V is TRBV10-3; D gene unclear. The germline V gene encodes CDR1 ENHRY and CDR2 SYGVKD. Trimming took 2 bases from V and 0 from J, leaving 8 bases between them. This CDR3 has 15 residues. The CDR3 DNA is TGTGCCATCAGTGAGCGGGATTTCTCTGGAAACACCATATATTTT. The encoded protein is CAISERDFSGNTIYF.

The chain recombines TRBV19 with TRBJ1-2; perhaps TRBD1 as D (6 bases). This CDR3 spans 15 amino acids. Germline-derived CDR1 and CDR2 are LNHDA and SQIVND (reference sequence). Trimming shortened V by 4 bases and J by 0 bases, and 12 bases separated the two germline ends. CDR3 amino acids: CASSKEDRANYGYTF. CDR3 in DNA: TGTGCCAGTAGTAAAGAGGACAGAGCTAACTATGGCTACACCTTC. Full variable domain (remainder filled in from reference TRBV19 and TRBJ1-2): DGGITQSPKYLFRKEGQNVTLSCEQNLNHDAMYWYRQDPGQGLRLIYYSQIVNDFQKGDIAEGYSVSREKKESFPLTVTSAQKNPTAFYLCASSKEDRANYGYTFGSGTRLTVV.

This chain joins TRBV7-2 and TRBJ1-5, with D hard to call. The germline V gene encodes CDR1 SGHTA and CDR2 FQGNSA. The CDR3 loop spans 13 amino acids. Trimming pared 5 bases from V and 7 bases from J, leaving 12 bases between. CDR3 nucleotide sequence: TGTGCCAGCAGCGTCGGAGAGGGACAGCCCCAGCATTTT. This translates into CASSVGEGQPQHF.

The V call is TRBV10-3, the J call TRBJ2-6; D is uncertain. The germline V gene encodes CDR1 ENHRY and CDR2 SYGVKD. CDR3 size: 17 residues. V lost 2 bases and J lost 0, with 11 bases in between. The CDR3 sequence is CAISEKTSLSGANVLTF. The CDR3 nucleotides are TGTGCCATCAGTGAGAAAACTTCTCTCTCTGGGGCCAACGTCCTGACTTTC.

V is TRBV18 and J is TRBJ2-1, with 12 positions matching TRBD2. The V and J ends lost 0 bases and 4 bases, in that order; junction bases with no gene match: 7. CDR3 length: 18 residues. Germline V CDR1 and CDR2: KGHSH, LQKENI. CDR3 in DNA: TGTGCCAGCTCACCACCATTGGGACTAGCGGGTATTTACAATGAGCAGTTCTTC. Translating it yields CASSPPLGLAGIYNEQFF.

The chain employs TRBV5-1 and TRBJ2-3, with D maybe TRBD2 (6 bases). V lost 4 bases to trimming and J lost 1 base, with 19 bases between them. The CDR3 length is 17 residues. In germline, CDR1 is SGHRS, CDR2 YFSETQ. CDR3 nucleotide sequence: TGCGCCAGCAGCCCCACGCCGACTAGAGTGGGCACAGATACGCAGTATTTT. This encodes CASSPTPTRVGTDTQYF.

In this sample, this clone turned up once. V is TRBV27 and J is TRBJ2-7, with 8 positions matching TRBD2. After removal of 3 bases from V and 3 bases from J, the junction contained 1 base not matched to a gene. The CDR3 consists of 13 residues. In germline, CDR1 is MNHEY, CDR2 SMNVEV (reference sequence). Here the CDR3 DNA reads TGTGCCAGCAGTTTGGCGGGAGGCTACGAGCAGTACTTC. Translation gives CASSLAGGYEQYF.

This clone was counted a single time. This sequence joins TRBV6-6 and TRBJ2-1; 7 positions agree with TRBD2. The germline CDR1 and CDR2 sequences are MNHNY and SVGAGI (reference sequence). The CDR3 is 14 amino acids. After removal of 0 bases from V and 6 bases from J, the junction contained 2 bases not matched to a gene. DNA of the CDR3: TGTGCCAGCAGTTACTCGCCTAGCGGCAATGAGCAGTTCTTC. Protein sequence: CASSYSPSGNEQFF.

The rearrangement joins TRBV7-2 to TRBJ2-7; TRBD1 matches 8 bases. V was clipped by 3 bases and J by 0 bases; unmatched bases: 4. This CDR3 has 15 residues. Per the germline V gene, CDR1 is SGHTA and CDR2 is FQGNSA. The DNA of the CDR3 is TGTGCCAGCAGCTTGGGACAGGCGACCTCCTACGAGCAGTACTTC. Translation gives CASSLGQATSYEQYF. Full variable domain (missing parts from reference TRBV7-2 and TRBJ2-7): GAGVSQSPSNKVTEKGKDVELRCDPISGHTALYWYRQSLGQGLEFLIYFQGNSAPDKSGLPSDRFSAERTGGSVSTLTIQRTQQEDSAVYLCASSLGQATSYEQYFGPGTRLTVT.

The chain has TRBV5-8 and TRBJ1-2; 9 bases line up with TRBD1. J gave up 0 bases and V 4 bases, and 4 bases lay outside the gene matches. The length of the CDR3 is 15 residues. The germline V gene has CDR1 SGHTS and CDR2 YDEGEE. Here the CDR3 reads CASSRGQGSNYGYTF. DNA for the CDR3: TGTGCCAGCAGCCGCGGACAGGGGTCTAACTATGGCTACACCTTC.

The chain links TRBV15 to TRBJ2-1, with D tentatively TRBD2 (5 bases). V shed 0 bases and J shed 8 bases, with 8 bases lying between them. This CDR3 is 13 amino acids long. Germline CDR1 LNHNV, CDR2 YYDKDF (reference sequence). The CDR3 nucleotides are TGTGCCACCAGCAGAGATCGGGGTGATGAGCAGTTCTTC. Translating gives CATSRDRGDEQFF.

Only a few counts were recorded for this clone. The chain uses TRBV9 and TRBJ1-2; 11 nucleotides align to TRBD1. The ends lost 2 bases at V and 7 bases at J; junction bases unmatched: 10. The CDR3 is 16 amino acids. The germline CDR1 and CDR2 sequences are SGDLS and YYNGEE. The DNA for the CDR3 is TGTGCCAGCAGCGTTCCCGGGACAGGGGGTTCCGGTGGCTACACCTTC. Its protein is CASSVPGTGGSGGYTF.

The chain links TRBV7-8 to TRBJ2-7; TRBD2 aligns across 12 bases. The trim removed 6 bases at V and 3 bases at J, leaving 6 bases unmatched. The CDR3 is made up of 15 amino acids. Germline lookup yields CDR1 SGHVS and CDR2 FQNEAQ. For the CDR3, the DNA is TGTGCCAGCAGTTCCCGGACTAGCGGGAACTACGAGCAGTACTTC. The encoded protein is CASSSRTSGNYEQYF.

The CDR3 loop reads CATSRGQEEKLFF. CDR3 bases: TGTGCCACCAGCAGAGGACAGGAAGAAAAACTGTTTTTT. The V gene is TRBV15, the J gene TRBJ1-4; D is perhaps TRBD1 (6 bases). Trimming pared 1 base from V and 8 bases from J, leaving 8 bases between. Germline CDR1 LNHNV, CDR2 YYDKDF (reference sequence). There are 13 residues in the CDR3.

This chain uses TRBV6-6 with TRBJ2-7; 7 bases align to TRBD2. With 8 bases clipped from V and 0 bases from J, the junction kept 7 bases outside the gene matches. In germline, CDR1 is MNHNY, CDR2 SVGAGI (reference sequence). This CDR3 spans 14 amino acids. CDR3 DNA sequence: TGTGCCAGCGGACTTGGCGGGAGCTCCTACGAGCAGTACTTC. Translating it yields CASGLGGSSYEQYF.

The chain couples TRBV11-2 to TRBJ1-6; D uncertain. The germline CDR1 and CDR2 sequences are SGHAT and FQNNGV. This CDR3 comprises 16 residues. V gave up 2 bases and J gave up 1 base, with 9 bases separating them. CDR3 nucleotide sequence: TGTGCCAGCAGCTTATTGGCAGGATCCTATAATTCACCCCTCCACTTT. It encodes CASSLLAGSYNSPLHF.

The V gene is TRBV9, the J gene TRBJ2-1; D may be TRBD2 (6 bases). The CDR3 is 18 amino acids. V dropped 3 bases and J dropped 3 bases, with 22 bases sitting between them. Looked up from germline, CDR1 is SGDLS and CDR2 is YYNGEE. CDR3 DNA sequence: TGTGCCAGCAGCGCGCCGCGGGTCGGGAGCGGGCGCTACAATGAGCAGTTCTTC. Protein product: CASSAPRVGSGRYNEQFF. Looking up the rest from reference TRBV9 and TRBJ2-1 gives the full variable domain: DSGVTQTPKHLITATGQRVTLRCSPRSGDLSVYWYQQSLDQGLQFLIQYYNGEERAKGNILERFSAQQFPDLHSELNLSSLELGDSALYFCASSAPRVGSGRYNEQFFGPGTRLTVL.

J is TRBJ2-2 and V is TRBV6-1; D unclear. V lost 2 bases to trimming and J lost 5 bases, with 9 bases between them. This CDR3 is built from 14 residues. Looked up from germline, CDR1 is MNHNS and CDR2 is SASEGT. CDR3 nucleotide sequence: TGTGCCAGCAGTGAACTAACAGCTACCGGGGAGCTGTTTTTT. It is translated as CASSELTATGELFF.

The rearrangement uses TRBV10-3 and TRBJ1-2; possibly TRBD1 for D (6 bases). V lost 2 bases and J lost 7, with 17 bases in between. Germline lookup yields CDR1 ENHRY and CDR2 SYGVKD. CDR3 length equals 15 residues. The CDR3 reads CAISENEGDIVGYTF. The CDR3 coding sequence is TGTGCCATCAGTGAGAATGAGGGGGACATTGTTGGCTACACCTTC.

There are a few counts of this clone. The V and J genes are TRBV9 and TRBJ1-6; 12 positions agree with TRBD1. Germline V CDR1 and CDR2: SGDLS, YYNGEE. CDR3 length equals 16 residues. V dropped 4 bases and J dropped 7; count of bases not matched to a gene: 6. The CDR3 nucleotides read TGTGCCAGCAGCCGGGGACAGGGGGCAGGGAATTCACCCCTCCACTTT. Residues: CASSRGQGAGNSPLHF.

This clone has only a few counts. CDR3 region: CASSKGHRQETQYF. CDR3 nucleotides: TGTGCCAGCAGCAAGGGACACCGTCAAGAGACCCAGTACTTC. V is TRBV7-8 and J is TRBJ2-5; D may be TRBD1 (6 bases). Germline CDR1 and CDR2: SGHVS and FQNEAQ. Trimming shortened V by 5 bases and J by 2 bases, and 12 bases separated the two germline ends. The CDR3 is 14 amino acids.

The V call is TRBV3-1 (or the pseudogene TRBV3-2), the J call TRBJ1-2; D might be TRBD1 (6 bases). CDR3 length equals 16 residues. Germline V gene sequence: CDR1 LGHDT, CDR2 YNNKEL (reference sequence). V lost 2 bases and J lost 0, with 13 bases in between. CDR3 residues: CASSQPDSRANYGYTF. The CDR3 nucleotides are TGTGCCAGCAGCCAACCGGACAGCCGAGCTAACTATGGCTACACCTTC.

V is TRBV7-2 and J is TRBJ1-1, with TRBD1 identical over 7 bases. Germline V CDR1 and CDR2: SGHTA, FQGNSA. The trim removed 5 bases at V and 3 bases at J, leaving 6 bases unmatched. The CDR3 length is 14 residues. The CDR3 protein is CASSPRGQYTEAFF. The CDR3 nucleotides read TGTGCCAGCAGCCCCAGGGGACAGTACACTGAAGCTTTCTTT.

The chain combines TRBV10-1 with TRBJ2-1; 12 nucleotides align to TRBD2. The CDR3 length is 16 residues. Germline V gives CDR1 WNHNN, CDR2 SYGVQD (reference sequence). Trimming removed 6 bases from V and 1 base from J; junction bases left unmatched: 4. CDR3 DNA sequence: TGCGCCAGCAGCGAAACTAGCGGGAGGTCCTACAATGAGCAGTTCTTC. Residues: CASSETSGRSYNEQFF.